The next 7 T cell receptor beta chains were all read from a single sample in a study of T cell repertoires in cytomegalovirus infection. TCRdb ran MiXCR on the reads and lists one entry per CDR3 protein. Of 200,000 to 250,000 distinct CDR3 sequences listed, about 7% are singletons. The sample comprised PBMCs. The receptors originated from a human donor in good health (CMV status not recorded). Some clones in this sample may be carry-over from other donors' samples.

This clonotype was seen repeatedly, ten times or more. CDR3 amino acids: CASRERGSSYNEQFF. The CDR3 DNA reads TGTGCCAGTAGGGAGCGGGGGAGCTCCTACAATGAGCAGTTCTTC. This rearrangement joins TRBV19 to TRBJ2-1; the match to TRBD2 covers 8 bases. Germline V gives CDR1 LNHDA, CDR2 SQIVND (reference sequence). The CDR3 extends over 15 amino acids. Germline trimming cut 6 bases from V and 0 bases from J; bases unmatched to any gene: 4.

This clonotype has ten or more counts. The CDR3 sequence is CASSRGTGAGNTIYF. CDR3 bases: TGTGCCAGCAGCAGAGGGACAGGGGCCGGAAACACCATATATTTT. This chain uses TRBV7-2 with TRBJ1-3, with 10 nucleotides matching TRBD1. The CDR3 contains 15 residues. In germline, CDR1 is SGHTA, CDR2 FQGNSA. Trimming cost V 5 bases and J 4 bases; bases outside gene matches: 5.

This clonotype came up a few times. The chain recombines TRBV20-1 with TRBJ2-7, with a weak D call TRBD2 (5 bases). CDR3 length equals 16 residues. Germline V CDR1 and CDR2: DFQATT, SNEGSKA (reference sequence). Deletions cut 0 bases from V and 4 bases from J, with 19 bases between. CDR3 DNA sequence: TGCAGTGCTAGAGATTCGGTAGCGATACCCTTATACGAGCAGTACTTC. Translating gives CSARDSVAIPLYEQYF.

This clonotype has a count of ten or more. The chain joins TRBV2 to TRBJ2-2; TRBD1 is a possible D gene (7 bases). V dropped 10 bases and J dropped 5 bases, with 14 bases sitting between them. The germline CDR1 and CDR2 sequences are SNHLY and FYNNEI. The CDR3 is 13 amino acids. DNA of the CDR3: TGTGCCACAGTGACAGGGAGGACCGGGGAGCTGTTTTTT. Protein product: CATVTGRTGELFF.

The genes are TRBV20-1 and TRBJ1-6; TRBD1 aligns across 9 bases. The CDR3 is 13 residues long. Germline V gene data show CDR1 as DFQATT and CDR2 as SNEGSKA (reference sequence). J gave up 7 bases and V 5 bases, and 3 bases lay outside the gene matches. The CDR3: CSAVGTGNSPLHF. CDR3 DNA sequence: TGCAGTGCTGTGGGGACAGGGAATTCACCCCTCCACTTT.

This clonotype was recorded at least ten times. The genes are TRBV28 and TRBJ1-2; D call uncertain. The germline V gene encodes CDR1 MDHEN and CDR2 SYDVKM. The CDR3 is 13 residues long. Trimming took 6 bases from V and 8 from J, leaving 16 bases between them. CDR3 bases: TGTGCCAGCAGCACTCCCCTCCGGTACGGCTACACCTTC. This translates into CASSTPLRYGYTF.

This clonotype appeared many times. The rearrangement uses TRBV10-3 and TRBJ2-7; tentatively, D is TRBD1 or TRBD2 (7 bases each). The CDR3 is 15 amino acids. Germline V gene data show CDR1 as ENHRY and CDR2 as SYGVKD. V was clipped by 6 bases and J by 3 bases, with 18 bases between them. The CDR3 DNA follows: TGTGCCATCAGGCAGGGGGGGGACTCACACTACGAGCAGTACTTC. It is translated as CAIRQGGDSHYEQYF.